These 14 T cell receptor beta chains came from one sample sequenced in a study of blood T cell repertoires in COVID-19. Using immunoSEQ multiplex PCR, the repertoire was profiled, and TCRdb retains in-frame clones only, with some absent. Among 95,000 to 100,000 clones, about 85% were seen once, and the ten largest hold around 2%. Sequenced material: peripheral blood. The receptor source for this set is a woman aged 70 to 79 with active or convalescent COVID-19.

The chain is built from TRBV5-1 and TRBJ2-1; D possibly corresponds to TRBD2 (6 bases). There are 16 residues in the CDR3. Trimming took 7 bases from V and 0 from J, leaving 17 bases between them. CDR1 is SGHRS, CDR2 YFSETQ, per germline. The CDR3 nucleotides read TGCGCCAGCGAATCCGGGACTCACTCCTCCTACAATGAGCAGTTCTTC. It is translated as CASESGTHSSYNEQFF.

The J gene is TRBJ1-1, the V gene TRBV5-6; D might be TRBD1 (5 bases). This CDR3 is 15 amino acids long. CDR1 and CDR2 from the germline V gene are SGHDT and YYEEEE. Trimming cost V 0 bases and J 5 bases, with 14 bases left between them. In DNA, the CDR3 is TGTGCCAGCAGCTTGGGGGGTCAGGGTTTGACTGAAGCTTTCTTT. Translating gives CASSLGGQGLTEAFF.

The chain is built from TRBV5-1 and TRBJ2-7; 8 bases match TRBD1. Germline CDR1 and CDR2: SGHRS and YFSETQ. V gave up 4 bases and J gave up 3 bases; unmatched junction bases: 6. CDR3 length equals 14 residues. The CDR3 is CASSPTGQVYEQYF. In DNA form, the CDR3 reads TGCGCCAGCAGCCCAACGGGACAGGTCTACGAGCAGTACTTC.

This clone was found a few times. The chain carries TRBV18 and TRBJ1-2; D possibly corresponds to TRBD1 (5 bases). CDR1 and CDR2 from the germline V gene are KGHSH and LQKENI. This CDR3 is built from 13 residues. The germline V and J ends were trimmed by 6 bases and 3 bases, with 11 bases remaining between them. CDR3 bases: TGTGCCAGCTCGACAGAGCTTTACTATGGCTACACCTTC. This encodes CASSTELYYGYTF. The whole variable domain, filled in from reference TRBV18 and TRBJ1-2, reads NAGVMQNPRHLVRRRGQEARLRCSPMKGHSHVYWYRQLPEEGLKFMVYLQKENIIDESGMPKERFSAEFPKEGPSILRIQQVVRGDSAAYFCASSTELYYGYTFGSGTRLTVV.

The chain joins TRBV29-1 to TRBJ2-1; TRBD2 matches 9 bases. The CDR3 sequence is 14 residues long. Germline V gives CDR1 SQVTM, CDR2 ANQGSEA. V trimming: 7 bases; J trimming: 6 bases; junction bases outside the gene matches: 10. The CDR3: CSAEAGLAGNEQFF. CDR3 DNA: TGCAGCGCCGAGGCGGGACTAGCCGGCAATGAGCAGTTCTTC.

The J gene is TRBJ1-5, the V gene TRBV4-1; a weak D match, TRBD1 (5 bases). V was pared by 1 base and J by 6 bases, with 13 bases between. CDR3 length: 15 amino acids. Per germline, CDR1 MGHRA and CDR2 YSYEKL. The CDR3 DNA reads TGCGCCAGCAGCCAAGGGGGGGTCTTCGTTCAGCCCCAGCATTTT. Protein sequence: CASSQGGVFVQPQHF.

The CDR3 sequence: CASSQAGGSGNTIYF. CDR3 sequence (DNA): TGTGCCAGCAGCCAGGCAGGGGGAAGTGGAAACACCATATATTTT. This chain links TRBV3-1 (or the pseudogene TRBV3-2) with TRBJ1-3; 7 bases are a match to TRBD1. After removal of 3 bases from V and 3 bases from J, the junction contained 5 bases not matched to a gene. The CDR3 is 15 residues long. The V gene's germline CDR1 is LGHDT and CDR2 YNNKEL (reference sequence).

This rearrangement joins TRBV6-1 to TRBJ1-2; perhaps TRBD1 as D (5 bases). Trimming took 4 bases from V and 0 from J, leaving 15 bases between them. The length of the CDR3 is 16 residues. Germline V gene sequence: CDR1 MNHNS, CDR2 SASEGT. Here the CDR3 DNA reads TGTGCCAGCAGTGGGGGAGGGGCGCTAGCTAACTATGGCTACACCTTC. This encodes CASSGGGALANYGYTF.

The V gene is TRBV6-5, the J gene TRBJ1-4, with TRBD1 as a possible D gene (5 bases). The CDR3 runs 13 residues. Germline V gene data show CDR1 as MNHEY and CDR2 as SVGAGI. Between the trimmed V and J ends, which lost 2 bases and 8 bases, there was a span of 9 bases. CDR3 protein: CASSYTPGEKLFF. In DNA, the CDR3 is TGTGCCAGCAGTTACACACCAGGGGAAAAACTGTTTTTT.

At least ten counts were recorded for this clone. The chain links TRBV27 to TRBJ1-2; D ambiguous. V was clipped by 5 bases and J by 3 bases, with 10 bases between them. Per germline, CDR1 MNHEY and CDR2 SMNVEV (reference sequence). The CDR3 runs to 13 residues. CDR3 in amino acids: CASSLHRDYGYTF. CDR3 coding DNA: TGTGCCAGCAGTCTTCACAGAGACTATGGCTACACCTTC.

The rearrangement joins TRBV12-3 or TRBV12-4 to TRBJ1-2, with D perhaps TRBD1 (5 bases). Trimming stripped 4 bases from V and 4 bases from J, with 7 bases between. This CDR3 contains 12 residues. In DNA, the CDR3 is TGTGCCAGCAGTTGGGACTTCTATGGCTACACCTTC. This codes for CASSWDFYGYTF.

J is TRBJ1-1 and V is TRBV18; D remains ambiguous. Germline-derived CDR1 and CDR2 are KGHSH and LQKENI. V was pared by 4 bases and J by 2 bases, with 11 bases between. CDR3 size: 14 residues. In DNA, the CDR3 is TGTGCCAGCTCACAAACCGGGGTCAACACTGAAGCTTTCTTT. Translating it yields CASSQTGVNTEAFF.

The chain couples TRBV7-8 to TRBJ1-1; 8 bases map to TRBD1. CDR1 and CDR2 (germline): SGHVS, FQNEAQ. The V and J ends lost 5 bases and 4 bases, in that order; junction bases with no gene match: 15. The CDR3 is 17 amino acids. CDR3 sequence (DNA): TGTGCCAGCAGCCCCCTGGCAGGGGGCGATTCACGCACTGAAGCTTTCTTT. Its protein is CASSPLAGGDSRTEAFF.

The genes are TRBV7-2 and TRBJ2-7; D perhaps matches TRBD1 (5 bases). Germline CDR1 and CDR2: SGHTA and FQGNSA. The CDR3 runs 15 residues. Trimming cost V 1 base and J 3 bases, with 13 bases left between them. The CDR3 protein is CASSLEGSSLYEQYF. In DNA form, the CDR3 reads TGTGCCAGCAGCTTAGAGGGGTCCAGTCTCTACGAGCAGTACTTC. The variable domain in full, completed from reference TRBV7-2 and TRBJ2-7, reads GAGVSQSPSNKVTEKGKDVELRCDPISGHTALYWYRQSLGQGLEFLIYFQGNSAPDKSGLPSDRFSAERTGGSVSTLTIQRTQQEDSAVYLCASSLEGSSLYEQYFGPGTRLTVT.